Listed here are 29 T cell receptor beta chains from one sample, sequenced in a study of early T cells in non-severe SARS-CoV-2 infection. TCRdb re-called the 5' RACE reads with MiXCR, one entry per CDR3 protein. The profile shows about 70,000 distinct CDR3 sequences, 3.5% to 6% of them singletons. The sample here was whole blood, taken at baseline. These receptors were obtained from an adult who was a healthcare worker with PCR-confirmed SARS-CoV-2 infection or an uninfected control (not recorded which). The donor label of this sample is uncertain.

This clonotype was observed at least ten times. V and J are TRBV5-1 and TRBJ2-7, with D uncertain. Trimming left V 0 bases short and J 0 bases short, with 10 bases between. CDR3 size: 15 residues. Germline lookup yields CDR1 SGHRS and CDR2 YFSETQ. The CDR3 DNA is TGCGCCAGCAGCTTGGTTGGCAGCAGCTCCTACGAGCAGTACTTC. This gives the protein CASSLVGSSSYEQYF.

This clonotype occurred many times. V gene TRBV6-5 combines with J gene TRBJ2-7, with 15 bases matching TRBD2. This CDR3 spans 19 amino acids. Germline CDR1 reads MNHEY; CDR2 reads SVGAGI. V lost 6 bases, J lost 0 bases, and 12 bases stayed unmatched. The chain's CDR3 is CASRGIGTSGGISSYEQYF. The CDR3, as DNA: TGTGCCAGCAGAGGTATTGGGACTAGCGGGGGGATTAGCTCCTACGAGCAGTACTTC.

This clonotype has ten or more counts. The rearrangement joins TRBV12-3 or TRBV12-4 to TRBJ1-5; D might be TRBD1 (6 bases). The CDR3 contains 14 residues. V lost 6 bases to trimming and J lost 7 bases, with 16 bases between them. The CDR3 DNA sequence: TGTGCCAGCAGCATAGGGGACATATTACAGCCCCAGCATTTT. This encodes CASSIGDILQPQHF.

Ten or more counts support this clonotype. The chain recombines TRBV25-1 with TRBJ2-1; no reliable D call. The CDR3 extends over 14 amino acids. Germline V gene sequence: CDR1 MGHDK, CDR2 SYGVNS. V was clipped by 3 bases and J by 5 bases, with 11 bases between them. The CDR3: CASSDPPRHNEQFF. The CDR3 DNA reads as TGTGCCAGCAGTGACCCCCCTAGGCACAATGAGCAGTTCTTC.

The chain couples TRBV6-5 to TRBJ2-4, with D maybe TRBD2 (5 bases). Trimming removed 6 bases at V and 1 base at J, with 13 bases between. Germline-derived CDR1 and CDR2 are MNHEY and SVGAGI. The CDR3 sequence is 15 residues long. The CDR3 region has the DNA TGTGCCAGCAGGAGGGCAGGCTCCGCCAAAAACATTCAGTACTTC. Its translation: CASRRAGSAKNIQYF.

This clonotype was seen many times. This chain uses TRBV12-3 or TRBV12-4 with TRBJ2-7; 10 bases align to TRBD1. V was pared by 7 bases and J by 6 bases, with 3 bases of the junction left unmatched. CDR3 size: 12 residues. The CDR3 DNA follows: TGTGCCAGCACCAGGGACAGGGGCGAGCAGTACTTC. This sequence encodes CASTRDRGEQYF.

This rearrangement joins TRBV7-2 to TRBJ2-3; 10 bases align to TRBD1. The CDR3 length is 18 residues. V lost 3 bases, J lost 1 base, and 10 bases stayed unmatched. The V gene's germline CDR1 is SGHTA and CDR2 FQGNSA. CDR3: CASSFPLTGTGGTDTQYF. CDR3 DNA: TGTGCCAGCAGCTTCCCCCTAACCGGGACAGGGGGCACAGATACGCAGTATTTT.

The genes are TRBV7-2 and TRBJ2-3; TRBD1 aligns across 8 bases. Looked up from germline, CDR1 is SGHTA and CDR2 is FQGNSA. V shed 3 bases and J 1 base; nucleotides not matched to a gene: 9. This CDR3 comprises 17 residues. Here the CDR3 reads CASSLTGATLGTDTQYF. The CDR3 DNA reads as TGTGCCAGCAGCTTGACAGGGGCGACCCTGGGCACAGATACGCAGTATTTT.

V usage is TRBV21-1 and J usage is TRBJ1-2. TRBV21-1 is a recognized pseudogene. The CDR3 runs to 13 residues. The CDR3 DNA follows: TGTGCCAGCAGCAACAGGGCCTACTATGGCTACACCTTC. The encoded protein is CASSNRAYYGYTF.

This clonotype was recorded at least ten times. This sequence joins TRBV18 and TRBJ2-7; D ambiguous. The CDR3 consists of 15 residues. Trimming cost V 0 bases and J 2 bases, with 11 bases left between them. In germline, CDR1 is KGHSH, CDR2 LQKENI. The CDR3 loop is CASSPPATWAYEQYF. The DNA of the CDR3 is TGTGCCAGCTCACCACCGGCAACCTGGGCCTACGAGCAGTACTTC.

Many counts were recorded for this clonotype. Here the CDR3 reads CSVAGVSGANVLTF. The CDR3 nucleotides are TGCAGCGTTGCGGGGGTCTCTGGGGCCAACGTCCTGACTTTC. This chain joins TRBV29-1 and TRBJ2-6; the D gene is possibly TRBD2 (6 bases). CDR3 length equals 14 residues. V dropped 4 bases and J dropped 0 bases, with 7 bases sitting between them. Germline V gives CDR1 SQVTM, CDR2 ANQGSEA.

This chain uses TRBV3-1 with TRBJ2-2, with D possibly being TRBD1 (6 bases). The CDR3 length is 16 residues. The V and J ends lost 3 bases and 0 bases respectively, with 11 bases between them. CDR1 is LGHDT and CDR2 is YNNKEL in the germline V gene (reference sequence). DNA for the CDR3: TGTGCCAGCAGCCACCGACAGGAGTCGAACACCGGGGAGCTGTTTTTT. Amino acid sequence: CASSHRQESNTGELFF.

This chain joins TRBV15 and TRBJ1-2, with 8 bases that match TRBD1. The CDR3 extends over 17 amino acids. Germline trimming cut 0 bases from V and 5 bases from J; bases unmatched to any gene: 11. Germline CDR1 and CDR2: LNHNV and YYDKDF (reference sequence). The DNA for the CDR3 is TGTGCCACCAGCAGAGAAAGTACCGGGACAGGACTTTATGGCTACACCTTC. Amino acid sequence: CATSRESTGTGLYGYTF.

J is TRBJ2-7 and V is TRBV4-3, with D possibly matching TRBD1 (5 bases). V lost 0 bases, J lost 0 bases, and 12 bases lay in between. This CDR3 comprises 16 residues. CDR1 and CDR2 (germline): LGHNA, YSLEER. Here the CDR3 reads CASSQDRGVYSYEQYF. DNA of the CDR3: TGCGCCAGCAGCCAAGATAGGGGCGTCTACTCCTACGAGCAGTACTTC.

This clonotype appeared many times. The chain joins TRBV6-4 to TRBJ2-2; 11 bases line up with TRBD2. Looked up from germline, CDR1 is MRHNA and CDR2 is SNTAGT. There are 14 residues in the CDR3. The trim removed 5 bases at V and 7 bases at J, leaving 3 bases unmatched. Here the CDR3 DNA reads TGTGCCAGCAGTAACCTAGCGGGAGGCGGGGAGCTGTTTTTT. Residues: CASSNLAGGGELFF.

This clonotype showed up just a few times. The chain has TRBV6-2 or TRBV6-3 and TRBJ1-2; no definite D call. Germline V lookup: CDR1 MNHEY, CDR2 SVGEGT. Deletions cut 9 bases from V and 8 bases from J, with 19 bases between. The CDR3 runs to 13 residues. CDR3 DNA sequence: TGTGCCAGTACGTTGTCCGCTGGGCGCGGCTACACCTTC. Its translation: CASTLSAGRGYTF.

This clonotype was seen more than once but under ten times. This clone may be a read error of a much larger clone one base away. The J gene is TRBJ2-7, the V gene TRBV20-1; either TRBD1 or TRBD2 may fit D (5 bases each). This CDR3 has 14 residues. Germline CDR1 and CDR2: DFQATT and SNEGSKA (reference sequence). In nucleotides, the CDR3 is TGCAGTGCTAGAGTTCCAGGGAGCTCCTACGGGCAGTACTTC. It specifies CSARVPGSSYGQYF.

Many counts were recorded for this clonotype. This chain uses TRBV7-2 with TRBJ2-5; D may be TRBD1 (5 bases). This CDR3 is 14 amino acids long. V gave up 1 base and J gave up 2 bases, with 8 bases separating them. Germline V gives CDR1 SGHTA, CDR2 FQGNSA. The DNA of the CDR3 is TGTGCCAGCAGCTTAGACCGACAGCAAGAGACCCAGTACTTC. Amino acids: CASSLDRQQETQYF.

This clonotype was recorded at least ten times. This chain links TRBV7-9 with TRBJ1-5, with a possible D match to TRBD1 (5 bases). CDR1 and CDR2 from the germline V gene are SEHNR and FQNEAQ (reference sequence). The CDR3 covers 15 residues. Deletions cut 4 bases from V and 3 bases from J, with 13 bases between. The CDR3 loop is CASSSVDSSNQPQHF. Written as DNA, the CDR3 is TGTGCCAGCAGCTCCGTAGACAGCTCCAATCAGCCCCAGCATTTT.

At least ten counts were recorded for this clonotype. This chain uses TRBV6-5 with TRBJ1-5; D call uncertain. The CDR3 is made up of 14 amino acids. Germline CDR1 is MNHEY and CDR2 is SVGAGI. V was trimmed by 6 bases and J by 4 bases, leaving 13 bases between them. The CDR3 is CASSSLDRNQPQHF. The CDR3 DNA sequence: TGTGCCAGCAGCTCCCTCGACCGAAATCAGCCCCAGCATTTT.

The table lists this clonotype with many counts. The chain combines TRBV7-2 with TRBJ1-3; D is undetermined. V was trimmed by 2 bases and J by 0 bases, leaving 17 bases between them. This CDR3 has 18 amino acids. CDR1 SGHTA and CDR2 FQGNSA come from the germline V gene. For the CDR3, the DNA is TGTGCCAGCAGCTTATCATGGAACAGTCCCTCCTCTGGAAACACCATATATTTT. Encoded protein: CASSLSWNSPSSGNTIYF.

This clonotype showed up just a few times. The chain has TRBV7-8 and TRBJ1-1, with D maybe TRBD1 (5 bases). There are 12 residues in the CDR3. V lost 1 base and J 10 bases, leaving 10 bases between the germline ends. The V gene's germline CDR1 is SGHVS and CDR2 FQNEAQ. Here the CDR3 reads CASSLDRGRAFF. CDR3 DNA sequence: TGTGCCAGCAGCTTAGATCGGGGGAGAGCTTTCTTT.

This clonotype has only a few counts. This sequence joins TRBV24-1 and TRBJ2-2; 9 bases are a match to TRBD1. This CDR3 has 16 residues. Trimming cost V 4 bases and J 3 bases; bases outside gene matches: 5. Germline values: CDR1 KGHDR, CDR2 SFDVKD. Here the CDR3 DNA reads TGTGCCACCAGTGAACGGGACAGGGCTGACACCGGGGAGCTGTTTTTT. It translates to CATSERDRADTGELFF.

This clonotype has more than one count but fewer than ten. The chain carries TRBV6-5 and TRBJ2-3, with D perhaps assigned TRBD1 or TRBD2 (6 bases each). The germline V gene encodes CDR1 MNHEY and CDR2 SVGAGI. Trimming shortened V by 6 bases and J by 6 bases, and 13 bases separated the two germline ends. The CDR3 extends over 13 amino acids. CDR3 sequence reads: CASRRGARDTQYF. The CDR3 nucleotides are TGTGCCAGCAGGAGGGGGGCCAGGGATACGCAGTATTTT.

This clonotype was detected ten times or more. The chain has TRBV7-2 and TRBJ1-1; D remains unclear. The CDR3 contains 14 residues. Germline V gene data show CDR1 as SGHTA and CDR2 as FQGNSA. V was clipped by 0 bases and J by 4 bases, with 9 bases between them. CDR3 residues: CASSLAQKGTEAFF. The DNA of the CDR3 is TGTGCCAGCAGCTTAGCGCAAAAAGGCACTGAAGCTTTCTTT.

This clonotype was counted at least ten times. The genes are TRBV10-3 and TRBJ1-1; 8 bases line up with TRBD1. Germline values: CDR1 ENHRY, CDR2 SYGVKD. The CDR3 extends over 17 amino acids. The V gene end was trimmed by 6 bases and the J gene end by 4 bases; junction bases not matched to a gene: 16. In nucleotides, the CDR3 is TGTGCCATCAGGCCTCAGGGGGCGACGGGAGGAGGCACTGAAGCTTTCTTT. Amino acid sequence: CAIRPQGATGGGTEAFF.

This clonotype was found many times. The chain couples TRBV9 to TRBJ2-7; TRBD2 matches 11 bases. V gave up 2 bases and J gave up 3 bases; unmatched junction bases: 4. Germline CDR1 is SGDLS and CDR2 is YYNGEE. This CDR3 has 15 amino acids. The CDR3 reads CASSVASGGIYEQYF. CDR3 DNA sequence: TGTGCCAGCAGCGTGGCTAGCGGGGGGATCTACGAGCAGTACTTC.

In its sample, this clonotype was seen many times. This rearrangement joins TRBV5-4 to TRBJ1-2; weak D call: TRBD1 (5 bases). V was clipped by 9 bases and J by 3 bases, with 12 bases between them. There are 12 residues in the CDR3. Germline lookup yields CDR1 SGHNT and CDR2 YYREEE (reference sequence). CDR3 protein: CAIPRVDYGYTF. For the CDR3, the DNA is TGTGCCATCCCCAGGGTAGACTATGGCTACACCTTC.

J is TRBJ2-7 and V is TRBV6-2 or TRBV6-3; D possibly corresponds to TRBD1 (6 bases). There are 15 residues in the CDR3. Germline V gives CDR1 MNHEY, CDR2 SVGEGT. Trimming removed 6 bases from V and 6 bases from J, with 21 bases in between. In DNA, the CDR3 is TGTGCCAGCAGCCGCCTAAAGACAGGCGTTGGCGAGCAGTACTTC. Translating gives CASSRLKTGVGEQYF.